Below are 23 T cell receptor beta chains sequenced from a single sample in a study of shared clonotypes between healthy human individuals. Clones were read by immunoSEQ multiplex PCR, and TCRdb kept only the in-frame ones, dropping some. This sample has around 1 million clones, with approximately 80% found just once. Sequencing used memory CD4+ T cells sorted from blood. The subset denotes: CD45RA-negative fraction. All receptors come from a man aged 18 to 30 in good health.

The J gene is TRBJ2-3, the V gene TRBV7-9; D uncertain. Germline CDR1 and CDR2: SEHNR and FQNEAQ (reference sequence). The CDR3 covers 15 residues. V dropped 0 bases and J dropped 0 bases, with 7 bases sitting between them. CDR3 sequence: CASSLAAGSTDTQYF. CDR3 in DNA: TGTGCCAGCAGCTTAGCCGCCGGAAGCACAGATACGCAGTATTTT.

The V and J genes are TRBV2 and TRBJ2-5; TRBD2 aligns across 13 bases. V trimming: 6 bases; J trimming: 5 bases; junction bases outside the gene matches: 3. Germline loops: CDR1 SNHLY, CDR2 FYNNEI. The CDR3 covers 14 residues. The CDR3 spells CASRPTSGGETQYF. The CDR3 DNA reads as TGTGCCAGCAGGCCGACTAGCGGGGGGGAGACCCAGTACTTC.

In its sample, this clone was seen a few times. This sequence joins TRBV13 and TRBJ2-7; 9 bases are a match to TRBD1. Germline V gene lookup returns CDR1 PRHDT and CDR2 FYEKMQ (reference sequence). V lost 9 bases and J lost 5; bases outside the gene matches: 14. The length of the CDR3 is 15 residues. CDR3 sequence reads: CASLTSRTGADEQYF. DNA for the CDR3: TGTGCCAGTCTCACATCGCGGACAGGGGCAGACGAGCAGTACTTC. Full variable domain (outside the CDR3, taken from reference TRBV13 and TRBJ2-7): AAGVIQSPRHLIKEKRETATLKCYPIPRHDTVYWYQQGPGQDPQFLISFYEKMQSDKGSIPDRFSAQQFSDYHSELNMSSLELGDSALYFCASLTSRTGADEQYFGPGTRLTVT.

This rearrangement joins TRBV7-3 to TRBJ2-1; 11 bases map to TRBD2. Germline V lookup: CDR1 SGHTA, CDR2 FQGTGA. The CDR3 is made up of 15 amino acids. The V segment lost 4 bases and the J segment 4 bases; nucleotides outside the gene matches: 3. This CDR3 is CASSSRLAGYNEQFF. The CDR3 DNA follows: TGTGCCAGCAGCTCACGACTAGCGGGGTACAATGAGCAGTTCTTC.

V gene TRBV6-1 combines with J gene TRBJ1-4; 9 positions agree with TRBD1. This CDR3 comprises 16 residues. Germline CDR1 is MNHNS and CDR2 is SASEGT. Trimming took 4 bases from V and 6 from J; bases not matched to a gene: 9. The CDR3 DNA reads TGTGCCAGCAGTGTCGGGCCGACAGGGGGGGATGAAAAACTGTTTTTT. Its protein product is CASSVGPTGGDEKLFF.

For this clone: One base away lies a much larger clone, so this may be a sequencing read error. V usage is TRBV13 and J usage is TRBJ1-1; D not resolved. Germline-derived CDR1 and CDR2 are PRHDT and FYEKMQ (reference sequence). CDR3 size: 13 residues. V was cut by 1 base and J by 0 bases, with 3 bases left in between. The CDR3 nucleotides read TGTGCCAGCAGCTTAGAAGTGAACACTGAAGCTTTCTTT. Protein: CASSLEVNTEAFF.

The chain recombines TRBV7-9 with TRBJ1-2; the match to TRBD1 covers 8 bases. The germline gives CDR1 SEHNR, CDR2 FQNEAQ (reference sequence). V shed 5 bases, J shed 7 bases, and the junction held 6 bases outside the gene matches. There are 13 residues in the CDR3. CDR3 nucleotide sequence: TGTGCCAGCAGCGATCGACAGGGGCTTGGCTACACCTTC. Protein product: CASSDRQGLGYTF.

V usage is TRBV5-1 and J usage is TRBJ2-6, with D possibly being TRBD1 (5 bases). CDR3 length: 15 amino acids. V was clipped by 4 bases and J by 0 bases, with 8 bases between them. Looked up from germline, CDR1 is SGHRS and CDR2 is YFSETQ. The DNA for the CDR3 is TGCGCCAGCAGCACAGGAGTCTCTGGGGCCAACGTCCTGACTTTC. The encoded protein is CASSTGVSGANVLTF.

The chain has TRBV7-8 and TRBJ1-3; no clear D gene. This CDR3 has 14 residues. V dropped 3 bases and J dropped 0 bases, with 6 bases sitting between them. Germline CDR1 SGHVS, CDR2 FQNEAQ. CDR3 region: CASSFSPSGNTIYF. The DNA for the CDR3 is TGTGCCAGCAGCTTTAGTCCCTCTGGAAACACCATATATTTT.

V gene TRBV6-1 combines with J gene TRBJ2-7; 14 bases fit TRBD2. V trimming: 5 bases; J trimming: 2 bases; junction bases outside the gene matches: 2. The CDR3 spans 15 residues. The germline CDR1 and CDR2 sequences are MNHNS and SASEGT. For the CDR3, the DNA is TGTGCCAGCAGTCCGACTAGCGGGGGGGCCTACGAGCAGTACTTC. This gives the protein CASSPTSGGAYEQYF.

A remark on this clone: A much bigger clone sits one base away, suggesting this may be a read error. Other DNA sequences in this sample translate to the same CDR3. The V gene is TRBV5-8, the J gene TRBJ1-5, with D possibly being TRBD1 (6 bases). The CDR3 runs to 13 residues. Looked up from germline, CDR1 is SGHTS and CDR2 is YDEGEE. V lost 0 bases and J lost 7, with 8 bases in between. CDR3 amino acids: CASSLDRDQPQHF. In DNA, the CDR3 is TGTGCCAGCAGCTTGGACAGGGACCAGCCCCAGCATTTT.

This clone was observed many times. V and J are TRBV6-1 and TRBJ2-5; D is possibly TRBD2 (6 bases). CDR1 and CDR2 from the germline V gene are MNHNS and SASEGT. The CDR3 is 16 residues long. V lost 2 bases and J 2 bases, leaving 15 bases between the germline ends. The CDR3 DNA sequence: TGTGCCAGCAGTGAAAGGAGTAGCGGCTTACAAGAGACCCAGTACTTC. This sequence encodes CASSERSSGLQETQYF.

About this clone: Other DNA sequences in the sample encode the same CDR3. This CDR3 reads CAISERQGNTEAFF. CDR3 DNA: TGTGCCATCAGTGAGAGGCAGGGGAACACTGAAGCTTTCTTT. This rearrangement joins TRBV10-3 to TRBJ1-1, with D perhaps TRBD1 (5 bases). V was shortened by 2 bases and J by 1 base, with 8 bases between the two germline ends. There are 14 residues in the CDR3. CDR1 and CDR2 (germline): ENHRY, SYGVKD.

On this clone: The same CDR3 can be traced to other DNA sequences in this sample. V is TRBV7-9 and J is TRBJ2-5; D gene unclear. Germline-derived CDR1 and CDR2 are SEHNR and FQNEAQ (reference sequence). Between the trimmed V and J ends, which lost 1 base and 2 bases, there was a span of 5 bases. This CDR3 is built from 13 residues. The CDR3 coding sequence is TGTGCCAGCAGCTTAGACACGCAAGAGACCCAGTACTTC. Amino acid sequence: CASSLDTQETQYF.

The CDR3 here is CASRPRADYGYTF. Here the CDR3 DNA reads TGTGCCAGCAGACCGAGGGCAGATTATGGCTACACCTTC. The chain carries TRBV5-6 and TRBJ1-2; D unclear. The CDR3 totals 13 residues. V shed 5 bases and J shed 5 bases, with 13 bases lying between them. Germline lookup yields CDR1 SGHDT and CDR2 YYEEEE.

The CDR3 DNA is TGTGCCATCAGTGACGGCGGGAGCTACACAGATACGCAGTATTTT. It encodes CAISDGGSYTDTQYF. This rearrangement joins TRBV10-3 to TRBJ2-3; 7 nucleotides line up with TRBD2. The V segment lost 3 bases and the J segment 2 bases; nucleotides outside the gene matches: 5. The CDR3 totals 15 residues. Germline-derived CDR1 and CDR2 are ENHRY and SYGVKD.

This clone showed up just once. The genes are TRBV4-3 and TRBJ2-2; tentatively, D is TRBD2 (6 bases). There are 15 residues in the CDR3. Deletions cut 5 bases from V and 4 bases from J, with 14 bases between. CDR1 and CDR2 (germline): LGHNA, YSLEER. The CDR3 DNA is TGCGCCAGCAGCGCCGGGACTTCTCTCACCGGGGAGCTGTTTTTT. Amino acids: CASSAGTSLTGELFF.

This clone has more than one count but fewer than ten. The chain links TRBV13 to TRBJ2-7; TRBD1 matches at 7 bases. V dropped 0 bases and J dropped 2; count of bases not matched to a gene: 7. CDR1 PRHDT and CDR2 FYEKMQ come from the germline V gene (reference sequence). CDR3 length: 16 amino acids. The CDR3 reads CASSLGGRGNPYEQYF. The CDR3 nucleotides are TGTGCCAGCAGCTTAGGAGGCAGGGGGAACCCCTACGAGCAGTACTTC.

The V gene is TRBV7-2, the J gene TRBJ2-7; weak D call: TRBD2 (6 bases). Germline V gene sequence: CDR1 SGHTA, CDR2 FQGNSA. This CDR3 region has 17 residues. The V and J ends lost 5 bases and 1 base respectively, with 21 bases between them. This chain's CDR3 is CASSPSPGREVSYEQYF. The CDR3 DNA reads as TGTGCCAGCAGCCCCTCCCCTGGCAGGGAGGTTTCCTACGAGCAGTACTTC.

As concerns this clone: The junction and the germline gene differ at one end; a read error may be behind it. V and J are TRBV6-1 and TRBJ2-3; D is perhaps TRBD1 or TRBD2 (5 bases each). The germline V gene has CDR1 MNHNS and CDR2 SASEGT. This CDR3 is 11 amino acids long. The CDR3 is CASSLGELQHF. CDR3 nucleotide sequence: TGTGCCAGCAGTTTGGGGGAACTACAACATTTT.

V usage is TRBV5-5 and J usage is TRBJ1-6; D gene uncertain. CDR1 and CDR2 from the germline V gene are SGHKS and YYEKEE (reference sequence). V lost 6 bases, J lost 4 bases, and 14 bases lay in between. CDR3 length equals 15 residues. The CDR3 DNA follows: TGTGCCAGCAACGCGAAAACCGGGTATAATTCACCCCTCCACTTT. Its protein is CASNAKTGYNSPLHF. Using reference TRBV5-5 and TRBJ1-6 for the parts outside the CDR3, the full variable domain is DAGVTQSPTHLIKTRGQQVTLRCSPISGHKSVSWYQQVLGQGPQFIFQYYEKEERGRGNFPDRFSARQFPNYSSELNVNALLLGDSALYLCASNAKTGYNSPLHFGNGTRLTVT.

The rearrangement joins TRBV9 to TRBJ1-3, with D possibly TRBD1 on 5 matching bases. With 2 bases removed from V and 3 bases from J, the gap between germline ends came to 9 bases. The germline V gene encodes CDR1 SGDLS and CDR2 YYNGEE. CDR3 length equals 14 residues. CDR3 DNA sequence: TGTGCCAGCAGCGTCCAGGGAGGTGGAAACACCATATATTTT. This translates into CASSVQGGGNTIYF.

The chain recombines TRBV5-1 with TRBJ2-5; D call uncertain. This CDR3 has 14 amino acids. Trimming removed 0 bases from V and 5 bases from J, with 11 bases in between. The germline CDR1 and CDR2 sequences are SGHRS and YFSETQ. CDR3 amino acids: CASSLETPEETQYF. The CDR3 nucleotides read TGCGCCAGCAGCTTGGAGACTCCGGAGGAGACCCAGTACTTC.